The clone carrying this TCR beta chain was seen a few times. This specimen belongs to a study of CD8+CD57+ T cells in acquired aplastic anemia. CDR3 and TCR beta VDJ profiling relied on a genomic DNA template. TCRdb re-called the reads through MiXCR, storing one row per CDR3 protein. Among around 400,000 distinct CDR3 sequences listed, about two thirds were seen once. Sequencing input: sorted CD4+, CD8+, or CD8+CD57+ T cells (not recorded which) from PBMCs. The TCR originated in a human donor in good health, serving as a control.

CDR3: CASSLTSGELFF. CDR3 sequence (DNA): TGTGCCAGCAGCTTGACTAGCGGGGAGCTGTTTTTT. The rearrangement uses TRBV7-3 and TRBJ2-2, with a weak D call TRBD2 (6 bases). Germline CDR1 is SGHTA and CDR2 is FQGTGA. The CDR3 length is 12 residues. V was trimmed by 3 bases and J by 7 bases, leaving 6 bases between them.